The source of this TCR beta chain is a study of human T cells and chemical hapten exposure. Points from the study as a whole: Compared with pre-sensitization or healthy control sets, expanded TCRs clustered more.

Time point defined: patch test 1, 2 weeks after DPC sensitization. Treatment specified: therapeutic diphenylcyclopropenone sensitization with weekly scalp DPC. TCRdb re-called the RACE reads with MiXCR, one entry per CDR3 protein. The table shows 300,000 to 400,000 distinct CDR3 sequences, with roughly 6.9% occurring only once. In the case of this clonotype: Its target is unknown.

This TCR came from a woman younger than 30 with alopecia areata. Some clones in this sample may be carry-over from other donors' samples. Sequencing was performed on whole blood, taken in connection with sensitization to the hapten diphenylcyclopropenone (DPC).

As DNA, the CDR3 is TGTGCCAGCAGGGGTCGAACTCTGAACACTGAAGCTTTCTTT. This codes for CASRGRTLNTEAFF. The rearrangement links TRBV27 to TRBJ1-1; D is unclear. The CDR3 covers 14 residues. V was trimmed by 6 bases and J by 0 bases, leaving 11 bases between them. Per germline, CDR1 MNHEY and CDR2 SMNVEV (reference sequence).